Listed here are 11 T cell receptor beta chains from one sample, sequenced in a study of a mutant IDH1 vaccine in newly diagnosed glioma. The assay was immunoSEQ multiplex PCR, and TCRdb's table has in-frame clones only and misses some. There are around 52,000 clones in the sample; approximately 90% occur only once, and about 4.6% lies in the top ten. Time point given: week 5, during vaccination. Each dose of the vaccine consisted of 300 ug of mutant IDH1 20-mer peptide, with topical imiquimod. These TCRs' antigens remain unknown. Sequenced here: PBMCs, sampled from a glioma patient whose treatment included an IDH1 peptide vaccine. The receptor source for this set is a woman in her forties with glioma.

V usage is TRBV27 and J usage is TRBJ1-2, with no clear D. Trimming took 5 bases from V and 1 from J, leaving 14 bases between them. This CDR3 spans 15 amino acids. CDR1 and CDR2 (germline): MNHEY, SMNVEV (reference sequence). The CDR3 sequence: CASSNSYSLNYGYTF. CDR3 DNA: TGTGCCAGCAGTAACAGCTATTCCCTTAACTATGGCTACACCTTC.

The chain has TRBV9 and TRBJ1-5; no definite D call. This CDR3 is built from 13 residues. The V gene lost 0 bases and the J gene lost 9 bases, with 10 bases spanning the gap. Germline CDR1 is SGDLS and CDR2 is YYNGEE. For the CDR3, the DNA is TGTGCCAGCAGCGTAGGGGAGTCCGGGCCCCAGCATTTT. Amino acids: CASSVGESGPQHF. The variable domain in full, completed from reference TRBV9 and TRBJ1-5, reads DSGVTQTPKHLITATGQRVTLRCSPRSGDLSVYWYQQSLDQGLQFLIQYYNGEERAKGNILERFSAQQFPDLHSELNLSSLELGDSALYFCASSVGESGPQHFGDGTRLSIL.

The CDR3: CASSSRRRTGIGAGYTF. DNA of the CDR3: TGTGCCAGCAGTTCTAGAAGGCGGACAGGGATAGGCGCCGGCTACACCTTC. This chain connects TRBV28 to TRBJ1-2; 8 bases line up with TRBD1. CDR1 and CDR2 from the germline V gene are MDHEN and SYDVKM. There are 17 residues in the CDR3. V trimming: 4 bases; J trimming: 8 bases; junction bases outside the gene matches: 18.

This clone was seen only once. The chain couples TRBV5-1 to TRBJ1-2, with D unclear. Germline CDR1 SGHRS, CDR2 YFSETQ. The CDR3 spans 16 residues. V was trimmed by 4 bases and J by 2 bases, leaving 18 bases between them. The CDR3 reads CASSPSRGHLNYGYTF. CDR3 DNA: TGCGCCAGCAGCCCGTCACGAGGGCACCTAAACTATGGCTACACCTTC.

This sequence joins TRBV25-1 and TRBJ2-5; D remains unclear. Germline CDR1 MGHDK, CDR2 SYGVNS. This CDR3 has 14 residues. Trimming took 3 bases from V and 1 from J, leaving 9 bases between them. The CDR3 DNA sequence: TGTGCCAGCAGTGACCACACAACCCAAGAGACCCAGTACTTC. Residues: CASSDHTTQETQYF.

The rearrangement joins TRBV2 to TRBJ2-7, with a tentative D call TRBD2 (6 bases). V lost 7 bases and J lost 5, with 12 bases in between. The V gene's germline CDR1 is SNHLY and CDR2 FYNNEI. CDR3 length: 12 residues. In nucleotides, the CDR3 is TGTGCCAGCAAACGGGCTAGCGACGAGCAGTACTTC. Amino acid sequence: CASKRASDEQYF.

V usage is TRBV6-5 and J usage is TRBJ2-7; the D call may be TRBD1 or TRBD2 (5 bases each). Germline lookup yields CDR1 MNHEY and CDR2 SVGAGI. The CDR3 consists of 13 residues. Trimming took 8 bases from V and 0 from J, leaving 11 bases between them. CDR3 nucleotides: TGTGCCAGCGGAACCGGGACCTCCTACGAGCAGTACTTC. Residues: CASGTGTSYEQYF.

The genes are TRBV7-8 and TRBJ2-7; the D is unclear. Germline CDR1 SGHVS, CDR2 FQNEAQ. The CDR3 is made up of 11 amino acids. Trimming cost V 0 bases and J 5 bases, with 2 bases left between them. The chain's CDR3 is CASSLAHEQYF. The CDR3 nucleotides read TGTGCCAGCAGCTTAGCCCACGAGCAGTACTTC.

The rearrangement links TRBV27 to TRBJ2-7; D call uncertain. V lost 4 bases and J 3 bases, leaving 13 bases between the germline ends. The length of the CDR3 is 14 residues. Germline loops: CDR1 MNHEY, CDR2 SMNVEV (reference sequence). The CDR3: CASSWGSKGYEQYF. The CDR3 coding sequence is TGTGCCAGCAGTTGGGGTTCGAAGGGCTACGAGCAGTACTTC.

The rearrangement joins TRBV7-2 to TRBJ1-6; maybe TRBD1 (5 bases). The CDR3 extends over 15 amino acids. Germline V gene lookup returns CDR1 SGHTA and CDR2 FQGNSA. Trimming took 7 bases from V and 3 from J, leaving 13 bases between them. The CDR3 nucleotides read TGTGCCAGCACTCCAGGACACCTCTATAATTCACCCCTCCACTTT. This sequence encodes CASTPGHLYNSPLHF.

The chain couples TRBV5-1 to TRBJ1-4, with a weak D call TRBD1 (5 bases). The CDR3 is 17 amino acids. Trimming stripped 0 bases from V and 7 bases from J, with 19 bases between. CDR1 is SGHRS, CDR2 YFSETQ, per germline. CDR3 sequence reads: CASSLEVQGLIGEKLFF. The CDR3 nucleotides are TGCGCCAGCAGCTTGGAAGTTCAGGGTCTGATAGGTGAAAAACTGTTTTTT.